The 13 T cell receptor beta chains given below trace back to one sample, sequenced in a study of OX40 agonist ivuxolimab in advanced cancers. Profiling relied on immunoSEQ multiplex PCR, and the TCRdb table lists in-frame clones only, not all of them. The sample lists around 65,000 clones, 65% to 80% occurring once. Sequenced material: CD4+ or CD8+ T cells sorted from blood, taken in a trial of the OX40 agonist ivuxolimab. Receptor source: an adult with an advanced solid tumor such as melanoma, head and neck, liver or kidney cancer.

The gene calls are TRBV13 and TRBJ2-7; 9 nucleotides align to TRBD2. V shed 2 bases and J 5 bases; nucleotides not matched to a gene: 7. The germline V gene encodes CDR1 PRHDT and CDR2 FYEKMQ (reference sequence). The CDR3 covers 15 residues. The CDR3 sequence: CASSLRGLAGNEQYF. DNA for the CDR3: TGTGCCAGCAGCTTACGCGGGCTAGCGGGGAACGAGCAGTACTTC.

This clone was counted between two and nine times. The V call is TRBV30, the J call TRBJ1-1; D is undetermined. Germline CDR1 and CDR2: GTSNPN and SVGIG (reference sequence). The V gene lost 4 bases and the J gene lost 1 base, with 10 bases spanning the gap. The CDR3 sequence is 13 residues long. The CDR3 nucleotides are TGTGCCTGGAATGCTCAGGAGAACACTGAAGCTTTCTTT. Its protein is CAWNAQENTEAFF.

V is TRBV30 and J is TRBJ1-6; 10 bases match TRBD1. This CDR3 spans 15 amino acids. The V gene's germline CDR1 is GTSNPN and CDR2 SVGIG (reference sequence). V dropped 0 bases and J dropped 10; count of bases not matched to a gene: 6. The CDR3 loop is CAWSVPGQGRSPLHF. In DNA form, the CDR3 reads TGTGCCTGGAGTGTGCCGGGACAGGGGAGGTCACCCCTCCACTTT.

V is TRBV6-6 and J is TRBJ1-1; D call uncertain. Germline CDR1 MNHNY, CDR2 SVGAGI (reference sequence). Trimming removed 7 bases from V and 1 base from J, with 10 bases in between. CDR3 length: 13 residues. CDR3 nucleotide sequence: TGTGCCAGCAACTACTCACCGAACACTGAAGCTTTCTTT. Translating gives CASNYSPNTEAFF.

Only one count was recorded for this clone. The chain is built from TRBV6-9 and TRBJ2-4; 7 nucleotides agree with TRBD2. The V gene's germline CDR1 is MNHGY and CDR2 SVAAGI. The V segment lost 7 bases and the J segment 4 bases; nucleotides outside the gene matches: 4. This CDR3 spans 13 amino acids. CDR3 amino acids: CASTDGGKNIQYF. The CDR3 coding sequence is TGTGCCAGCACCGACGGGGGGAAAAACATTCAGTACTTC.

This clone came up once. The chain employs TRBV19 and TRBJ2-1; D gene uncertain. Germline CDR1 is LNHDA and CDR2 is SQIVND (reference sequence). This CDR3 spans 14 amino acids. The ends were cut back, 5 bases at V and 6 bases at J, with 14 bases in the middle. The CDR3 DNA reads TGTGCCAGTAGTCCGGGTCAAGTTATCAATGAGCAGTTCTTC. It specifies CASSPGQVINEQFF.

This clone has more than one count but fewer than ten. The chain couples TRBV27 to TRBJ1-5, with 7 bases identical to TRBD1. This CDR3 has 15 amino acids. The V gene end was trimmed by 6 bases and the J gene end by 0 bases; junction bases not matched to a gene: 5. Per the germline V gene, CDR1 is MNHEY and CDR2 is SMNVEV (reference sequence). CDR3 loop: CASRDTGDSNQPQHF. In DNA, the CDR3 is TGTGCCAGCAGAGATACAGGGGATAGCAATCAGCCCCAGCATTTT.

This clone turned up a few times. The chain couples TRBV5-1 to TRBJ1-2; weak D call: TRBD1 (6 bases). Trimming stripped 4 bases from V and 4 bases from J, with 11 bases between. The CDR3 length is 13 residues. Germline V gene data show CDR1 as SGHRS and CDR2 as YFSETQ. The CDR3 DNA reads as TGCGCCAGCAGCCAGGACAGCAGCTATGGCTACACCTTC. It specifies CASSQDSSYGYTF.

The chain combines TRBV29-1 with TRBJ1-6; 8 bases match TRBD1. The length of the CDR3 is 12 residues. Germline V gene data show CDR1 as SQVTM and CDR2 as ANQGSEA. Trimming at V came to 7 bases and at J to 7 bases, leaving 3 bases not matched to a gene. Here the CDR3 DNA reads TGCAGCGCCAGACAGGGGAATTCACCCCTCCACTTT. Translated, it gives CSARQGNSPLHF.

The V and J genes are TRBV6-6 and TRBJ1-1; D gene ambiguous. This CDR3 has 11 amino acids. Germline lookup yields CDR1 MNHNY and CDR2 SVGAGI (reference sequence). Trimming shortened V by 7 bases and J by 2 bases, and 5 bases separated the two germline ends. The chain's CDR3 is CASTGNTEAFF. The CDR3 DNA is TGTGCCAGCACAGGAAACACTGAAGCTTTCTTT.

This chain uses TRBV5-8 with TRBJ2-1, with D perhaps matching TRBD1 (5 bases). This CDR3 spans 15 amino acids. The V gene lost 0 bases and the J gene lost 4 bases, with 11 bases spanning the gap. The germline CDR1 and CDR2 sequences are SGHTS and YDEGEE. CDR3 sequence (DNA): TGTGCCAGCAGCTTGGGCAGGGCGAAATACAATGAGCAGTTCTTC. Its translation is CASSLGRAKYNEQFF.

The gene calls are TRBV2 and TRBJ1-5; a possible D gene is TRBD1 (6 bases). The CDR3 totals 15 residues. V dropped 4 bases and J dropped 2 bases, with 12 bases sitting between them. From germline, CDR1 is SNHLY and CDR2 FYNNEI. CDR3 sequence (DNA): TGTGCCAGCAGTGCACAGGGAATTGGCAATCAGCCCCAGCATTTT. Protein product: CASSAQGIGNQPQHF.

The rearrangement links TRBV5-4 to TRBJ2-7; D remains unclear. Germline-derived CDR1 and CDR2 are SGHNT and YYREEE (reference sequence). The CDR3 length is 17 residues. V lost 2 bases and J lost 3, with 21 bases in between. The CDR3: CASSLAKGHWGYYEQYF. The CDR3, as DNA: TGTGCCAGCAGCTTAGCCAAGGGCCACTGGGGTTACTACGAGCAGTACTTC.